This paragraph reports one T cell receptor beta chain. Trimming cost V 6 bases and J 0 bases; bases outside gene matches: 3. The CDR3 length is 14 residues. Germline CDR1 MNHEY, CDR2 SVGAGI. The data were produced by immunoSEQ multiplex PCR, yet TCRdb's version contains in-frame clones alone and is incomplete. The sample consists of about 210,000 clones, approximately 90% of them appearing once. The sample originates from a study of blood T cell repertoires in COVID-19. The wider study: Sample material is recorded as cDNA or gDNA derived from T cells, B-cell-depleted T cells, or PBMCs.

This chain connects TRBV6-5 to TRBJ2-3, with TRBD1 identical over 7 bases. Specimen: peripheral blood. The receptor comes from a woman in her thirties or forties with acute or convalescent COVID-19. The CDR3 sequence: CASRGQMSTDTQYF. The CDR3 coding sequence is TGTGCCAGCAGGGGACAGATGAGCACAGATACGCAGTATTTT.